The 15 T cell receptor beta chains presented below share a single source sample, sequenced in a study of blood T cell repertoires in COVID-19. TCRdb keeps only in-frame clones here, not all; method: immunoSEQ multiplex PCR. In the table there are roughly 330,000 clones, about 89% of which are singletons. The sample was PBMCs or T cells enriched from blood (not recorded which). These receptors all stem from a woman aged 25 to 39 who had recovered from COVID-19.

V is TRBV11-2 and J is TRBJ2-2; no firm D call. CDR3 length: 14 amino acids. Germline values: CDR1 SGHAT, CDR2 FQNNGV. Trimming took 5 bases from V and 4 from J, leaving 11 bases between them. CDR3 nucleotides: TGTGCCAGCAGCGTTGGAAGAGGCACCGGGGAGCTGTTTTTT. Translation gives CASSVGRGTGELFF.

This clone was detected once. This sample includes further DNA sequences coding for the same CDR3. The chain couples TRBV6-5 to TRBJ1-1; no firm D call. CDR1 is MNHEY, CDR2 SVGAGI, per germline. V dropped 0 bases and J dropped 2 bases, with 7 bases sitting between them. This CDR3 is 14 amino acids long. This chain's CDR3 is CASSYSTANTEAFF. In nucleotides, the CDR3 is TGTGCCAGCAGTTACTCAACAGCAAACACTGAAGCTTTCTTT.

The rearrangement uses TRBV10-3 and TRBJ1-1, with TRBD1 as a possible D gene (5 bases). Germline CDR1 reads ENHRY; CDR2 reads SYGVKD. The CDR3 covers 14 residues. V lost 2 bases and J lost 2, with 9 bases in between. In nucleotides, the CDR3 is TGTGCCATCAGTGAGGGAGGGACTAACACTGAAGCTTTCTTT. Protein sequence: CAISEGGTNTEAFF.

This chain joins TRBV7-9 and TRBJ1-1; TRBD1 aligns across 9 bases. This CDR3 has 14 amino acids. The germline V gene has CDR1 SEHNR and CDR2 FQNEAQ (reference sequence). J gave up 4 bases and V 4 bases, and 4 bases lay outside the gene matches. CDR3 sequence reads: CASSSPTGGTEAFF. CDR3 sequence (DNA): TGTGCCAGCAGCTCACCGACAGGGGGCACTGAAGCTTTCTTT.

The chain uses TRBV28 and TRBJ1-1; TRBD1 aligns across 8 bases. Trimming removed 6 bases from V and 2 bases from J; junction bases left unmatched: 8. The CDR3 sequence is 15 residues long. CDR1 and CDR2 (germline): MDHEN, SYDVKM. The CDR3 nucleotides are TGTGCCAGCAGCCGGATGACAGGGGTAAACACTGAAGCTTTCTTT. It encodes CASSRMTGVNTEAFF.

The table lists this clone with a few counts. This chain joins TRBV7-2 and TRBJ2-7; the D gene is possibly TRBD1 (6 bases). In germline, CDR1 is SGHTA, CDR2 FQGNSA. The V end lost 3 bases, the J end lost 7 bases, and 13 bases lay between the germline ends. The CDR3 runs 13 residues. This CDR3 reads CASSFRQDGEQYF. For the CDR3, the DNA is TGTGCCAGCAGCTTTCGACAGGACGGGGAGCAGTACTTC. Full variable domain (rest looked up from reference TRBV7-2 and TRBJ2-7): GAGVSQSPSNKVTEKGKDVELRCDPISGHTALYWYRQSLGQGLEFLIYFQGNSAPDKSGLPSDRFSAERTGGSVSTLTIQRTQQEDSAVYLCASSFRQDGEQYFGPGTRLTVT.

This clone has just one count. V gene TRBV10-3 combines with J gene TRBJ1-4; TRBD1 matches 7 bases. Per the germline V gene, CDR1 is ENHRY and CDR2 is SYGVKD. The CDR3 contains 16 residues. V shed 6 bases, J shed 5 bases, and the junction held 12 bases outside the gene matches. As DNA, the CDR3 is TGTGCCATCAGGGAAGGGGGCGGAGATTTAAATGAAAAACTGTTTTTT. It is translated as CAIREGGGDLNEKLFF.

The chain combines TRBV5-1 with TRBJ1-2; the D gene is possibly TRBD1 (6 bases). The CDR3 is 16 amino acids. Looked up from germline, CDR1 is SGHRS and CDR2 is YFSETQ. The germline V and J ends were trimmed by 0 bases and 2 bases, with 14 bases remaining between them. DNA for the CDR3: TGCGCCAGCAGCTTGGAGTACGGCAGGGGCAACTATGGCTACACCTTC. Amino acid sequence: CASSLEYGRGNYGYTF.

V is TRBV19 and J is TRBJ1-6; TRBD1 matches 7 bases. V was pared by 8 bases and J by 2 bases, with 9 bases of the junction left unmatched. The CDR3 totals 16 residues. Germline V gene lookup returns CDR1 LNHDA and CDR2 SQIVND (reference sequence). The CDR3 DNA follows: TGTGCCAGTCGCGAGACAGGGAACCCCTATAATTCACCCCTCCACTTT. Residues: CASRETGNPYNSPLHF. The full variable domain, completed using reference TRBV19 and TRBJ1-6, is DGGITQSPKYLFRKEGQNVTLSCEQNLNHDAMYWYRQDPGQGLRLIYYSQIVNDFQKGDIAEGYSVSREKKESFPLTVTSAQKNPTAFYLCASRETGNPYNSPLHFGNGTRLTVT.

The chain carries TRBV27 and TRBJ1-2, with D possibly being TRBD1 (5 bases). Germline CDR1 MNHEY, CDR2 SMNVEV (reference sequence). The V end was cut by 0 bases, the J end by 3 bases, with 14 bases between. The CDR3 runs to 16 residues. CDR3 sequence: CASSLSFSGGYYGYTF. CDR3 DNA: TGTGCCAGCAGTTTATCCTTTAGTGGGGGGTACTATGGCTACACCTTC.

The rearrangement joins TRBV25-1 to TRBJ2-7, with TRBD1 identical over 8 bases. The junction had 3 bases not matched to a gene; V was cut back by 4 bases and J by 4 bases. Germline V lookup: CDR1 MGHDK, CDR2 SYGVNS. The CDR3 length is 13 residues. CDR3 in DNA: TGTGCCAGCAGTGGCACAGGGGGGTACGAGCAGTACTTC. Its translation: CASSGTGGYEQYF.

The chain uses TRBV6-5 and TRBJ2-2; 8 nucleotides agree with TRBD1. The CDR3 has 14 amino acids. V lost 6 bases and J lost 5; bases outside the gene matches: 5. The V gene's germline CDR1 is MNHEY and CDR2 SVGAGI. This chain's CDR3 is CASSTGGRTGELFF. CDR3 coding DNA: TGTGCCAGCAGCACAGGGGGTAGAACCGGGGAGCTGTTTTTT.

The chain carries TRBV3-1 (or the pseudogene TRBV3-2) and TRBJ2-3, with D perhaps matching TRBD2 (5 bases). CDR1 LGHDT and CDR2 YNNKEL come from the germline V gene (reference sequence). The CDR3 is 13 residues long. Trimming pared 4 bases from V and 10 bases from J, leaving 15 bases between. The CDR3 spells CASSLTLEGAQYF. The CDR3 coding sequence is TGTGCCAGCAGCCTCACCCTTGAGGGCGCGCAGTATTTT.

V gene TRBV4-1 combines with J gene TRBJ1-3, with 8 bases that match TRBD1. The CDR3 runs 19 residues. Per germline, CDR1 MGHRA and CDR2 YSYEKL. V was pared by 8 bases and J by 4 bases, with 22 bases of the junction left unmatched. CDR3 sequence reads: CASRVVGTGRFGQGNTIYF. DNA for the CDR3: TGCGCCAGCCGTGTCGTCGGGACAGGACGTTTTGGCCAGGGAAACACCATATATTTT.

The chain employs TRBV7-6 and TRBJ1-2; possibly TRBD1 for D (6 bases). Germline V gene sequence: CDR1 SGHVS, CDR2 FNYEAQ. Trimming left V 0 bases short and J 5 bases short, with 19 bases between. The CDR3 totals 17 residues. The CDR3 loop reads CASSLAGGGASPYGYTF. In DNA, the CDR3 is TGTGCCAGCAGCTTAGCCGGGGGGGGCGCCTCCCCATATGGCTACACCTTC.